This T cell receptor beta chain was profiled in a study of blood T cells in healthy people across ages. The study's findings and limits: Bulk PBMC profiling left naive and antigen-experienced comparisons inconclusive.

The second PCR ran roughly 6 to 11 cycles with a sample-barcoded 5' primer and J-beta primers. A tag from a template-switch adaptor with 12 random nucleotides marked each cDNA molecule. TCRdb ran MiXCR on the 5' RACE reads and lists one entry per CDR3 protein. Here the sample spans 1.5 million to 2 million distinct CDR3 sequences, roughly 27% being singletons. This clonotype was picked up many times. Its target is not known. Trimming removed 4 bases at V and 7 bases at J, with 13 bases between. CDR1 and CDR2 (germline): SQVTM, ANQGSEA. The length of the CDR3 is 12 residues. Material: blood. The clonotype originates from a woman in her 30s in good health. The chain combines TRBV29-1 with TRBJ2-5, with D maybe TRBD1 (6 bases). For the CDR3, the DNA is TGCAGCGTTGCAGGGGACGGCCTGACCCAGTACTTC. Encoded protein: CSVAGDGLTQYF. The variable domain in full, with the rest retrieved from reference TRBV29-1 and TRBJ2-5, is SAVISQKPSRDICQRGTSLTIQCQVDSQVTMMFWYRQQPGQSLTLIATANQGSEATYESGFVIDKFPISRPNLTFSTLTVSNMSPEDSSIYLCSVAGDGLTQYFGPGTRLLVL.